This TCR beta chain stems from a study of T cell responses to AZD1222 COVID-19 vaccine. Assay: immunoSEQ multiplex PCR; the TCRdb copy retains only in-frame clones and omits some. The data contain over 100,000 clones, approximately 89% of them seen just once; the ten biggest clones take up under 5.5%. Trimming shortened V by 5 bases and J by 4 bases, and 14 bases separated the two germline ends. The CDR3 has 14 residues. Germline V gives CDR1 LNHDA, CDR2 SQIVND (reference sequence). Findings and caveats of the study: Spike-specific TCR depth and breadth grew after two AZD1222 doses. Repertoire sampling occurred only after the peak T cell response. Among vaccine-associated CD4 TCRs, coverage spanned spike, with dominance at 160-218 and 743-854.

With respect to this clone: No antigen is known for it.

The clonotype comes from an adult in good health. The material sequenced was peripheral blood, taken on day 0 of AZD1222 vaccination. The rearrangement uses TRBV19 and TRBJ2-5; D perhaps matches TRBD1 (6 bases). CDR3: CASSSSIRGETQYF. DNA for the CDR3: TGTGCCAGTAGTTCCTCCATCAGGGGAGAGACCCAGTACTTC.